These 8 T cell receptor beta chains originate from one sample sequenced in a study of T cells in Graves' hyperthyroidism and ophthalmopathy. Using RNA transcripts as the source, TCR beta CDR3 regions were amplified. RT-PCR in the first round (using the HTBI primer set) targeted the TCR CDR3. TCRdb processed the multiplex PCR reads anew with MiXCR; each CDR3 protein has one entry. The profile shows under 650,000 distinct CDR3 sequences, 15% to 20% of them singletons. Sample: blood. The receptors originated from a woman younger than 45 with Graves' hyperthyroidism.

This clonotype has only a few counts. V usage is TRBV4-1 and J usage is TRBJ2-2, with 7 bases fitting TRBD2. Losses at the gene ends were 8 bases for V and 8 bases for J; bases not matched to a gene: 5. The CDR3 consists of 12 residues. Germline V gene sequence: CDR1 MGHRA, CDR2 YSYEKL. The CDR3 DNA reads TGCGCCAGCGGGATGCGGGAGGGGGAGCTGTTTTTT. Its translation: CASGMREGELFF.

The gene calls are TRBV19 and TRBJ2-2; 9 positions match TRBD1. J lost 0 bases, V lost 5 bases, and 4 bases had no gene match. CDR3 length equals 16 residues. From germline, CDR1 is LNHDA and CDR2 SQIVND (reference sequence). CDR3 DNA: TGTGCCAGTAGTGCCCGACAGGGGGCGAACACCGGGGAGCTGTTTTTT. The encoded protein is CASSARQGANTGELFF. Complete variable domain (other parts from reference TRBV19 and TRBJ2-2): DGGITQSPKYLFRKEGQNVTLSCEQNLNHDAMYWYRQDPGQGLRLIYYSQIVNDFQKGDIAEGYSVSREKKESFPLTVTSAQKNPTAFYLCASSARQGANTGELFFGEGSRLTVL.

This clonotype has at least ten counts. The rearrangement joins TRBV18 to TRBJ2-3, with D perhaps given as TRBD1 or TRBD2 (5 bases each). Per the germline V gene, CDR1 is KGHSH and CDR2 is LQKENI. CDR3 length: 15 residues. V lost 0 bases, J lost 1 base, and 8 bases lay in between. This CDR3 reads CASSPPGERTDTQYF. CDR3 nucleotide sequence: TGTGCCAGCTCACCACCAGGGGAGCGCACAGATACGCAGTATTTT.

A few counts support this clonotype. CDR3: CSARPTSGPYEQYF. The DNA for the CDR3 is TGCAGTGCTAGACCGACTAGCGGGCCTTACGAGCAGTACTTC. This sequence joins TRBV20-1 and TRBJ2-7; 10 bases align to TRBD2. Trimming removed 2 bases from V and 4 bases from J; junction bases left unmatched: 5. Germline CDR1 DFQATT, CDR2 SNEGSKA (reference sequence). The CDR3 sequence is 14 residues long.

V is TRBV20-1 and J is TRBJ1-2; 11 bases fit TRBD1. Germline V lookup: CDR1 DFQATT, CDR2 SNEGSKA (reference sequence). CDR3 length: 15 amino acids. The V segment lost 0 bases and the J segment 5 bases; nucleotides outside the gene matches: 5. The CDR3 nucleotides are TGCAGTGCTAGAGACGCCGGGGACAGGGGGTATGGCTACACCTTC. Encoded protein: CSARDAGDRGYGYTF.

This chain joins TRBV5-1 and TRBJ2-6, with D maybe TRBD1 (6 bases). Germline V gene data show CDR1 as SGHRS and CDR2 as YFSETQ. Between the trimmed V and J ends, which lost 5 bases and 2 bases, there was a span of 8 bases. This CDR3 contains 14 residues. CDR3 sequence: CASSRTAGANVLTF. CDR3 DNA sequence: TGCGCCAGCAGTAGGACAGCTGGGGCCAACGTCCTGACTTTC.

This clonotype was seen a few times. The gene calls are TRBV10-3 and TRBJ1-1; no definite D call. Looked up from germline, CDR1 is ENHRY and CDR2 is SYGVKD. V was pared by 3 bases and J by 11 bases, with 16 bases between. This CDR3 is 13 amino acids long. CDR3 nucleotides: TGTGCCATCAGTGAAGCTGGGGTGGTGTTTGCTTTCTTT. The encoded protein is CAISEAGVVFAFF.

The gene calls are TRBV6-1 and TRBJ2-3; D is possibly TRBD2 (5 bases). The V and J ends lost 2 bases and 7 bases respectively, with 10 bases between them. This CDR3 comprises 13 residues. The germline V gene encodes CDR1 MNHNS and CDR2 SASEGT. The CDR3 here is CASSEPPGYTQYF. Here the CDR3 DNA reads TGTGCCAGCAGTGAACCCCCGGGGTATACGCAGTATTTT.